The entry that follows covers one T cell receptor beta chain sequence. This clone was seen once. The target of this receptor is not known. No much larger clone exists at a distance of one base, and base qualities are not known. This record belongs to a study of multiple sclerosis patients with progressive multifocal leukoencephalopathy (dated by TCRdb to about 2019). For the wider study: The study examined peripheral T and B cells of MS patients who developed PML (4 under natalizumab, 1 after alemtuzumab) and treated patients who did not. Longitudinal follow-up was performed in two natalizumab-treated patients who later developed PML, from before therapy through 6 and 12 months to PML onset. The study aimed to detect JC virus-specific or public T-cell expansions arising at the time of PML onset. The full study reports these points: Lower normalized Shannon entropy suggested less diverse TRB repertoires in most PML patients, whereas the natalizumab-treated controls showed values near 1. TRB clones above 0.5% frequency appeared only in PML patients, but expanded clones at PML onset were already present before and during natalizumab therapy. Analysis was limited to peripheral blood, even though cerebrospinal fluid or brain lymphocytes might be more informative for natalizumab-associated PML. Given the small, descriptive cohort, it remained unclear whether the study findings reflect JC virus infection or general immunocompromise. When PML developed, neither common TRBV or TRBJ gene usage nor preferential TRBV-TRBJ pairings were detected.

Library preparation was by the immunoSEQ multiplex PCR assay. Synthetic inline TR CDR3 controls covering all V-J pairings were spiked into each PCR to estimate template counts and remove amplification bias. Reads were processed so that amplification and sequencing bias were reduced, and quantification was performed against synthetic TR CDR3 analogs. Concerning the study's data processing: Raw data were processed in ImmunoSEQ Analyzer, with out-of-frame sequences and CDR3s containing stop codons removed, and genes were named according to IMGT nomenclature. Repertoire diversity was summarized as normalized Shannon entropy, defined as 1 minus Pielou's evenness. Two TRB sequences were counted as identical only if the two sequences had the same V gene, J gene and CDR3. Public PML clonotypes were defined as CDR3s shared by two or more PML-onset samples but absent from earlier samples, from controls, and from public databases. Skylign with the observed count method was used to analyze CDR3 amino acid composition at each position. What TCRdb holds here is the immuneACCESS table cut down to in-frame rearrangements. Part of the clones is not present; checked against another copy, under half of the missing clones reflect an unresolved V gene, and the others are unexplained. V and J calls and clone size are as listed in that table; D and trimming were resolved from the DNA. The sample table contains tens of thousands of clones; only one count was recorded for around nine tenths of them. Of the sample, approximately 1.4% falls within the top ten clones.

The sample's time point label, decoded: more than 5 months of natalizumab therapy. In the paper's terms, the treatment or condition label means: on natalizumab therapy at sampling. Every listed patient had received interferon beta before, and every PML patient was female. T1 and T2 blood samples were collected at 6 and 12 months of natalizumab therapy, respectively. Ficoll-Hypaque density gradient centrifugation was used to isolate peripheral blood mononuclear cells. The germline V gene (reference sequence) specifies MNHNY as CDR1 and SVGAGI as CDR2. V loses 6 bases of germline sequence and J loses 8 bases, and the interval between the two ends is 16 bases. CDR3 length: 13 amino acids, cysteine to phenylalanine. Only the CDR3 DNA is retained, 39 bases long and in frame from the first base.

Sequenced here: PBMCs, sampled from a patient treated with natalizumab. The receptor comes from a human donor with multiple sclerosis. The V gene is TRBV6-6 and the J gene is TRBJ1-1; TRBD1 is perhaps the D gene, given 5 matching bases. The nucleotides read TGTGCCAGCAGACAAACTCAGGCAGGGGAAGCTTTCTTT. This translates into CASRQTQAGEAFF.